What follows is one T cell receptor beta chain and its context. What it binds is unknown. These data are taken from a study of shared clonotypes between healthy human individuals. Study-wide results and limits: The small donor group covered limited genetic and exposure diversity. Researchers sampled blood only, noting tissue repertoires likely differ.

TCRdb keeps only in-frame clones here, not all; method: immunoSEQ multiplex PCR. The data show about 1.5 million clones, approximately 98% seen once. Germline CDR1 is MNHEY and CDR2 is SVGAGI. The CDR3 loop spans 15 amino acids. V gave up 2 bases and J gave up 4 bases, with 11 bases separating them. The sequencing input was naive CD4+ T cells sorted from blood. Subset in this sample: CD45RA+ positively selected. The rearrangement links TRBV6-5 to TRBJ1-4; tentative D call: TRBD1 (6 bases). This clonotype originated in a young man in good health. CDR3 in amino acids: CASSYADRINEKLFF. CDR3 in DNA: TGTGCCAGCAGTTACGCGGACAGAATTAATGAAAAACTGTTTTTT.